This T cell receptor (beta chain) is drawn from a study of blood T cell repertoires in COVID-19. Overall study context: The study drew acute and convalescent COVID-19 samples from the United States, Italy and Spain.

In the original processing: The authors estimated nucleated cell counts from reference gene primer amplification. Repertoires were generated with immunoSEQ multiplex PCR, while TCRdb's copy carries only in-frame clones and drops some. V, J and clone size reflect that table, while D and trimming were determined from the DNA. The repertoire holds about 120,000 clones, with 75% to 85% as singletons. The CDR3 spans 15 residues. Trimming pared 3 bases from V and 0 bases from J, leaving 11 bases between. CDR1 and CDR2 (germline): MNHNS, SASEGT. The specimen sequenced was peripheral blood. The chain joins TRBV6-1 to TRBJ1-1; D ambiguous. This TCR was sampled from a man aged 35 to 55 with active or convalescent COVID-19. CDR3 residues: CASSDTHIMNTEAFF. In DNA form, the CDR3 reads TGTGCCAGCAGTGATACACACATCATGAACACTGAAGCTTTCTTT.